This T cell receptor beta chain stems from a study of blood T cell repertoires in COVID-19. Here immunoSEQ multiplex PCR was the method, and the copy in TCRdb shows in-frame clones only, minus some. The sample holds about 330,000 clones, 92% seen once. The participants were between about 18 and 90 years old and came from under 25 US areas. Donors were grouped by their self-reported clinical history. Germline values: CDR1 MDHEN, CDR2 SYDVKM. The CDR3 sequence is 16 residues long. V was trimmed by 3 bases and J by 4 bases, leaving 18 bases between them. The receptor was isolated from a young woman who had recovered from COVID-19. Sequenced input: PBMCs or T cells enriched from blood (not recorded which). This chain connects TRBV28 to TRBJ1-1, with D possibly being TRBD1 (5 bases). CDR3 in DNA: TGTGCCAGCAGTTTCCCGGACACCGCCTGGGGCACTGAAGCTTTCTTT. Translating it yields CASSFPDTAWGTEAFF.